The 13 T cell receptor beta chains in this list originate from one sample, sequenced in a study of cytomegalovirus exposure and HLA in healthy donors. The PCR used 60 Vbeta and 13 Jbeta primers. Measured with immunoSEQ multiplex PCR; TCRdb has only the in-frame clones, and not every one. The sample carries some 150,000 clones, approximately 80% recorded once. The sequenced sample was PBMCs. The source is a man aged 25-45 years in good health and CMV-seropositive.

The rearrangement links TRBV19 to TRBJ1-6; TRBD1 matches at 7 bases. CDR1 and CDR2 (germline): LNHDA, SQIVND (reference sequence). The CDR3 spans 15 residues. J gave up 6 bases and V 5 bases, and 7 bases lay outside the gene matches. The CDR3 loop reads CASSPRTGFNSPLHF. CDR3 in DNA: TGTGCCAGTAGTCCTCGGACAGGTTTTAATTCACCCCTCCACTTT.

The chain couples TRBV30 to TRBJ1-2; D is perhaps TRBD1 (6 bases). Germline loops: CDR1 GTSNPN, CDR2 SVGIG (reference sequence). V lost 0 bases and J 6 bases, leaving 14 bases between the germline ends. The CDR3 sequence is 14 residues long. The CDR3 here is CAWSVSHRVHGYTF. The CDR3 nucleotides are TGTGCCTGGAGTGTATCCCACAGGGTCCATGGCTACACCTTC.

The rearrangement uses TRBV28 and TRBJ1-4; unclear D gene. V was clipped by 5 bases and J by 0 bases, with 10 bases between them. The CDR3 runs to 15 residues. Germline CDR1 is MDHEN and CDR2 is SYDVKM. CDR3 nucleotide sequence: TGTGCCAGCAGTCCCTCGGCGGCAACTAATGAAAAACTGTTTTTT. The encoded protein is CASSPSAATNEKLFF.

This chain links TRBV6-9 with TRBJ1-3, with D tentatively TRBD1 (6 bases). Germline loops: CDR1 MNHGY, CDR2 SVAAGI. Trimming shortened V by 2 bases and J by 3 bases, and 17 bases separated the two germline ends. The CDR3 runs to 17 residues. Here the CDR3 reads CASSYNTGYRDGNTIYF. CDR3 coding DNA: TGTGCCAGCAGTTATAATACCGGTTACAGGGATGGAAACACCATATATTTT.

This clone has just a few counts. The chain is built from TRBV6-1 and TRBJ2-3; D gene uncertain. CDR3 size: 15 residues. Germline values: CDR1 MNHNS, CDR2 SASEGT. V lost 5 bases to trimming and J lost 2 bases, with 14 bases between them. The DNA for the CDR3 is TGTGCCAGCAGTACCCCCCGTGGGCCCACAGATACGCAGTATTTT. Translation gives CASSTPRGPTDTQYF.

The chain joins TRBV28 to TRBJ2-1, with 13 positions matching TRBD2. This CDR3 spans 17 amino acids. Losses at the gene ends were 8 bases for V and 6 bases for J; bases not matched to a gene: 13. Per the germline V gene, CDR1 is MDHEN and CDR2 is SYDVKM. The chain's CDR3 is CASSSGTSGKRGNEQFF. In DNA form, the CDR3 reads TGTGCCAGCTCAAGCGGGACTAGCGGGAAAAGAGGCAATGAGCAGTTCTTC. Full variable domain (remainder filled in from reference TRBV28 and TRBJ2-1): DVKVTQSSRYLVKRTGEKVFLECVQDMDHENMFWYRQDPGLGLRLIYFSYDVKMKEKGDIPEGYSVSREKKERFSLILESASTNQTSMYLCASSSGTSGKRGNEQFFGPGTRLTVL.

This clone was observed once. J is TRBJ2-1 and V is TRBV27; weak D call: TRBD2 (7 bases). Germline loops: CDR1 MNHEY, CDR2 SMNVEV (reference sequence). V lost 2 bases and J 7 bases, leaving 12 bases between the germline ends. The CDR3 consists of 14 residues. CDR3 residues: CASSLGGGGNEQFF. As DNA, the CDR3 is TGTGCCAGCAGTTTAGGAGGGGGGGGGAATGAGCAGTTCTTC.

This clone has only a few counts. The chain recombines TRBV10-3 with TRBJ1-2; D perhaps matches TRBD1 (6 bases). V shed 0 bases and J shed 6 bases, with 14 bases lying between them. This CDR3 is built from 15 residues. The germline gives CDR1 ENHRY, CDR2 SYGVKD. CDR3 coding DNA: TGTGCCATCAGTGAGTCACGGACTGCAGGGGATGGCTACACCTTC. Translated, it gives CAISESRTAGDGYTF.

This chain uses TRBV28 with TRBJ2-7; D is unresolved. CDR1 and CDR2 (germline): MDHEN, SYDVKM. With 5 bases removed from V and 4 bases from J, the gap between germline ends came to 9 bases. This CDR3 region has 12 residues. Written as DNA, the CDR3 is TGTGCCAGCAGTCACGGTAGTTACGAGCAGTACTTC. Protein sequence: CASSHGSYEQYF.

The genes are TRBV5-4 and TRBJ2-1; weak D call: TRBD2 (6 bases). The germline CDR1 and CDR2 sequences are SGHNT and YYREEE (reference sequence). Deletions cut 2 bases from V and 5 bases from J, with 14 bases between. This CDR3 contains 15 residues. Here the CDR3 reads CASSFGGVGHNEQFF. CDR3 bases: TGTGCCAGCAGCTTCGGGGGAGTAGGCCACAATGAGCAGTTCTTC.

This chain links TRBV4-1 with TRBJ2-1; TRBD2 matches at 13 bases. Trimming removed 4 bases from V and 1 base from J; junction bases left unmatched: 4. Germline V lookup: CDR1 MGHRA, CDR2 YSYEKL. The CDR3 spans 17 residues. The CDR3 sequence is CASSLGTSGASYNEQFF. For the CDR3, the DNA is TGCGCCAGCAGCCTCGGGACTAGCGGGGCTTCCTACAATGAGCAGTTCTTC.

This chain uses TRBV28 with TRBJ2-7; TRBD1 aligns across 8 bases. Germline trimming cut 4 bases from V and 13 bases from J; bases unmatched to any gene: 18. The CDR3 length is 15 residues. Germline V CDR1 and CDR2: MDHEN, SYDVKM. The CDR3 region is CASSSPSGTGGSFYF. The CDR3 nucleotides read TGTGCCAGCAGTTCCCCCTCCGGGACAGGTGGATCTTTTTACTTC.

The chain links TRBV29-1 to TRBJ2-7; 11 nucleotides line up with TRBD2. CDR3 length equals 16 residues. The V segment lost 1 base and the J segment 5 bases; nucleotides outside the gene matches: 10. In germline, CDR1 is SQVTM, CDR2 ANQGSEA. The CDR3 DNA sequence: TGCAGCGTTGAAGGCATCACTAGCGGGAGTATTCACGAGCAGTACTTC. It translates to CSVEGITSGSIHEQYF.